These T cell receptor beta chains were read from a single sample in a study of T-cell reconstitution after alpha-beta-depleted transplantation in children. TCRdb ran MiXCR on the PCR reads and lists one entry per CDR3 protein. The table has 220,000 or so distinct CDR3 sequences, roughly 8% seen once. This specimen was PBMCs, mostly from graft donor cells, taken 180 days after TCRalphabeta/CD19-depleted stem cell transplant. These receptors all stem from a male patient aged 10 to 17 who had a stem cell transplant for acute lymphoblastic leukemia, so the T cells may come from the graft donor. Each CDR3 is given with its conserved first and last residue. A D gene is named only where the DNA matches it firmly. Expanded clones get a size class; other rows say once, few or many, or leave the size out.

many	TRBV7-8	TRBJ1-5	TRBD1	CASTAQGAGGQPQHF	TGTGCCAGCACCGCACAGGGGGCGGGAGGCCAGCCCCAGCATTTT
many	TRBV27	TRBJ1-3	-	CASSLWAGNTIYF	TGTGCCAGCAGTTTATGGGCTGGAAACACCATATATTTT
many	TRBV28	TRBJ1-2	TRBD1	CASSSTDRGYGYTF	TGTGCCAGCAGCTCCACGGACAGGGGCTATGGCTACACCTTC
many	TRBV4-1	TRBJ1-1	-	CASSQDASPTEAFF	TGCGCCAGCAGCCAAGATGCCAGCCCCACTGAAGCTTTCTTT
many	TRBV12-3/TRBV12-4	TRBJ2-5	-	CASSSPLQETQYF	TGTGCCAGCAGTTCGCCACTACAAGAGACCCAGTACTTC
-	TRBV18	TRBJ2-2	-	CASSPMATGELFF	TGTGCCAGCTCACCAATGGCCACCGGGGAGCTGTTTTTT
many	TRBV9	TRBJ1-3	-	CASSRGGLPGNTIYF	TGTGCCAGCAGCCGGGGCGGCTTGCCTGGAAACACCATATATTTT
-	TRBV28	TRBJ2-1	-	CASSSRPLSYNEQFF	TGTGCCAGCAGTTCCCGCCCTCTCTCCTACAATGAGCAGTTCTTC
many	TRBV3-1	TRBJ2-7	-	CASSLLSSSYEQYF	TGTGCCAGCAGCCTACTCTCCAGCTCCTACGAGCAGTACTTC
once	TRBV28	TRBJ2-7	TRBD1	CASWDSGYEQYF	TGTGCCAGCTGGGACAGCGGATACGAGCAGTACTTC
many	TRBV3-1	TRBJ2-1	-	CASSFGSWSYNEQFF	TGTGCCAGCAGCTTCGGGAGTTGGTCCTACAATGAGCAGTTCTTC
-	TRBV19	TRBJ2-7	-	CASSTGRGYEQYF	TGTGCCAGTAGTACGGGCAGGGGCTACGAGCAGTACTTC
many	TRBV7-8	TRBJ2-3	-	CASSFWADTQYF	TGTGCCAGCAGCTTTTGGGCAGATACGCAGTATTTT
many	TRBV5-1	TRBJ2-7	-	CASSPTGTPFYEQYF	TGCGCCAGCAGCCCAACCGGGACACCCTTCTACGAGCAGTACTTC
many	TRBV11-2	TRBJ1-4	TRBD1	CASSSTRTGRIGKLFF	TGTGCCAGCAGCTCTACCCGGACAGGACGGATTGGAAAACTGTTTTTT
many	TRBV9	TRBJ2-2	-	CASSVVPLPTGELFF	TGTGCCAGCAGCGTAGTACCCCTACCTACCGGGGAGCTGTTTTTT
-	TRBV6-1	TRBJ2-2	-	CASRPRQHTGELFF	TGTGCCAGCCGCCCACGACAGCACACCGGGGAGCTGTTTTTT
many	TRBV7-9	TRBJ1-6	-	CASSIHIAPLHF	TGTGCCAGCAGCATACACATAGCACCCCTCCACTTT
few	TRBV5-4	TRBJ2-1	-	CASRLGSYNEQFF	TGTGCCAGCAGGCTGGGGTCCTACAATGAGCAGTTCTTC
few	TRBV5-6	TRBJ2-3	TRBD2	CASSLSTSGKHTDTQYF	TGTGCCAGCAGCCTTTCGACTAGCGGGAAACACACAGATACGCAGTATTTT
many	TRBV7-2	TRBJ1-4	-	CASSLEWGGKDEKLFF	TGTGCCAGCAGCCTCGAATGGGGGGGGAAGGATGAAAAACTGTTTTTT
many	TRBV10-3	TRBJ2-2	-	CAISERRADTGELFF	TGTGCCATCAGTGAGCGCAGGGCCGACACCGGGGAGCTGTTTTTT
many	TRBV20-1	TRBJ1-6	-	CSAGMALSYNSPLHF	TGCAGTGCTGGGATGGCGCTCTCCTATAATTCACCCCTCCACTTT
many	TRBV9	TRBJ2-5	-	CASSGKGHPQETQYF	TGTGCCAGCAGCGGAAAGGGACACCCCCAAGAGACCCAGTACTTC
many	TRBV2	TRBJ2-1	-	CAPSAYNEQFF	TGTGCCCCCTCAGCCTACAATGAGCAGTTCTTC
many	TRBV13	TRBJ2-5	-	CASSLWETQYF	TGTGCCAGCAGCTTATGGGAGACCCAGTACTTC
many	TRBV28	TRBJ1-6	-	CASSLSGGVNSPLHF	TGTGCCAGCAGTCTCTCTGGCGGGGTTAATTCACCCCTCCACTTT
many	TRBV7-7	TRBJ2-1	-	CASSLRLASGSLFF	TGTGCCAGCAGCTTACGGCTAGCAAGTGGCAGCTTGTTCTTC
many	TRBV4-2	TRBJ1-2	-	CASSQDTGGYGYTF	TGTGCCAGCAGCCAAGATACGGGGGGCTATGGCTACACCTTC
many	TRBV14	TRBJ2-1	-	CASSQEVPSVHEQFF	TGTGCCAGCAGCCAAGAAGTCCCTAGCGTGCATGAGCAGTTCTTC
many	TRBV27	TRBJ2-1	TRBD2	CASSFLASGRNEQFF	TGTGCCAGCAGTTTTCTGGCTAGCGGGAGGAATGAGCAGTTCTTC
many	TRBV7-2	TRBJ1-5	-	CASSLASNQPQHF	TGTGCCAGCAGCTTAGCTAGCAATCAGCCCCAGCATTTT
-	TRBV7-8	TRBJ1-5	-	CASSFSENQPQHF	TGTGCCAGCAGCTTTTCCGAGAATCAGCCCCAGCATTTT
many	TRBV5-1	TRBJ1-1	-	CASSLVGGMNTEAFF	TGCGCCAGCAGCTTGGTTGGAGGGATGAACACTGAAGCTTTCTTT
many	TRBV6-5	TRBJ2-1	TRBD1	CASSYSGQGWNEQFF	TGTGCCAGCAGTTACTCCGGACAGGGGTGGAATGAGCAGTTCTTC
many	TRBV20-1	TRBJ2-2	TRBD1	CSAPGQGVGTGELFF	TGCAGTGCGCCGGGACAGGGGGTGGGCACCGGGGAGCTGTTTTTT
few	TRBV18	TRBJ2-7	TRBD2	CASSPLREGRYEQYF	TGTGCCAGCTCACCACTGCGGGAGGGCCGATACGAGCAGTACTTC
many	TRBV14	TRBJ1-2	-	CASSQAGVHGYTF	TGTGCCAGCAGCCAAGCAGGGGTCCATGGCTACACCTTC
many	TRBV5-1	TRBJ1-1	-	CASSLTPLNTEAFF	TGCGCCAGCAGCTTGACACCATTGAACACTGAAGCTTTCTTT
many	TRBV3-1	TRBJ2-3	-	CASSQPGKVTDTQYF	TGTGCCAGCAGCCAACCAGGGAAGGTCACAGATACGCAGTATTTT
many	TRBV5-4	TRBJ2-3	-	CASSLGRYTDTQYF	TGTGCCAGCAGCTTAGGCAGGTACACAGATACGCAGTATTTT
many	TRBV27	TRBJ2-4	-	CASSLTIRGNIQYF	TGTGCCAGCAGTTTAACGATAAGGGGGAACATTCAGTACTTC
many	TRBV6-5	TRBJ2-4	TRBD2	CASSSPGLGAKNIQYF	TGTGCCAGCAGTTCGCCGGGACTAGGGGCCAAAAACATTCAGTACTTC
-	TRBV15	TRBJ2-1	-	CATSRERRRNNEQFF	TGTGCCACCAGCAGAGAGAGACGTCGCAACAATGAGCAGTTCTTC
few	TRBV12-3/TRBV12-4	TRBJ1-2	-	CASRRFNYGYTF	TGTGCCAGCAGGCGGTTTAACTATGGCTACACCTTC
many	TRBV12-3/TRBV12-4	TRBJ1-2	TRBD1	CASSSPSTGSRYTF	TGTGCCAGCAGTTCCCCCTCGACAGGGTCGCGCTACACCTTC
many	TRBV28	TRBJ1-4	-	CASSKPRGPREKLFF	TGTGCCAGCAGCAAGCCGCGGGGGCCGCGTGAAAAACTGTTTTTT